The table lists the clone carrying this TCR beta chain with a few counts. The sample originates from a study of blood T cell repertoires in COVID-19. Data came from immunoSEQ multiplex PCR; TCRdb stores just in-frame clones and leaves some out. Here the sample spans approximately 150,000 clones, about 90% being singletons. Recruits, aged roughly 18 to 95 years, lived in 25 or so US areas. Germline V lookup: CDR1 SGHAT, CDR2 FQNNGV. There are 15 residues in the CDR3. Trimming cost V 6 bases and J 10 bases; bases outside gene matches: 12. The sequence was collected from a man aged 55 to 70 who had recovered from COVID-19. The chain has TRBV11-2 and TRBJ1-6, with TRBD1 identical over 7 bases. The sample taken for sequencing was PBMCs or T cells enriched from blood (not recorded which). DNA of the CDR3: TGTGCCAGCAGATCTATCAGGGGGAGAGGATCACCCCTCCACTTT. Its translation is CASRSIRGRGSPLHF. Drawing the rest from reference TRBV11-2 and TRBJ1-6, the complete variable domain is EAGVAQSPRYKIIEKRQSVAFWCNPISGHATLYWYQQILGQGPKLLIQFQNNGVVDDSQLPKDRFSAERLKGVDSTLKIQPAKLEDSAVYLCASRSIRGRGSPLHFGNGTRLTVT.